This T cell receptor beta chain was retrieved from a study of blood T cell repertoires in COVID-19. About the study: Collection of acute and convalescent COVID-19 samples took place in the United States, Italy and Spain. Sources were T cells, B-cell-depleted T cells, or PBMCs; the material itself was cDNA or gDNA.

As processed by the authors: Estimation of nucleated cell counts was performed using reference gene primer amplification. TCRdb's table, derived via immunoSEQ multiplex PCR, lists solely in-frame clones and lacks some. That table supplies the V and J calls and clone size; D and trimming were determined from the DNA. The data contain 140,000 to 150,000 clones, around 84% of them singletons. Sequencing used peripheral blood. This clonotype was obtained from a woman aged 50 to 60 with acute or convalescent COVID-19.

The CDR3, as DNA: TGTGCCAGCAGCCCTGGGGGGGCAGGGAATCAGCCCCAGCATTTT. Its protein product is CASSPGGAGNQPQHF. This chain links TRBV7-2 with TRBJ1-5; D may be TRBD1 (6 bases). CDR3 length equals 15 residues. Germline loops: CDR1 SGHTA, CDR2 FQGNSA. V was pared by 5 bases and J by 4 bases, with 15 bases between.